A single sample gave rise to the 13 T cell receptor beta chains below, sequenced in a study of shared clonotypes between healthy human individuals. Here immunoSEQ multiplex PCR was the method, and the copy in TCRdb shows in-frame clones only, minus some. The sample lists about 2.4 million clones, approximately 90% occurring once. The sample comprised naive CD4+ T cells sorted from blood. Stated subset: CD45RA+ positively selected. The receptors originated from a man younger than 35 in good health.

The CDR3 DNA follows: TGTGCCAGCAGCTTAGGCCTTAGGAAGGGAACTAATGAAAAACTGTTTTTT. As protein: CASSLGLRKGTNEKLFF. J is TRBJ1-4 and V is TRBV7-2; no reliable D call. This CDR3 spans 17 amino acids. V lost 1 base and J lost 1, with 13 bases in between. Germline CDR1 and CDR2: SGHTA and FQGNSA.

This clone has only one observation. J is TRBJ1-1 and V is TRBV9; D gene unclear. The CDR3 covers 14 residues. Trimming stripped 0 bases from V and 0 bases from J, with 6 bases between. Germline CDR1 reads SGDLS; CDR2 reads YYNGEE. The DNA of the CDR3 is TGTGCCAGCAGCGTAGCCAGCATGAACACTGAAGCTTTCTTT. It is translated as CASSVASMNTEAFF.

The chain carries TRBV18 and TRBJ2-7, with a tentative D call TRBD1 (6 bases). Germline CDR1 is KGHSH and CDR2 is LQKENI. V lost 6 bases and J 5 bases, leaving 14 bases between the germline ends. This CDR3 contains 13 residues. The CDR3 reads CASSETGNHEQYF. CDR3 bases: TGTGCCAGCTCCGAAACAGGGAACCACGAGCAGTACTTC.

This clone was recorded once. The V gene is TRBV10-2, the J gene TRBJ1-3; tentative D call: TRBD1 (5 bases). Germline lookup yields CDR1 WSHSY and CDR2 SAAADI. The V gene lost 2 bases and the J gene lost 1 base, with 12 bases spanning the gap. The CDR3 has 16 amino acids. The CDR3 DNA sequence: TGCGCCAGCAGTGAGCCTACGGGGGTATCTGGAAACACCATATATTTT. Its protein product is CASSEPTGVSGNTIYF.

The CDR3: CASSPPVGGGMDTEAFF. CDR3 nucleotide sequence: TGTGCCAGCTCACCACCGGTTGGGGGGGGCATGGACACTGAAGCTTTCTTT. The gene calls are TRBV18 and TRBJ1-1, with a tentative D call TRBD1 (6 bases). The CDR3 is 17 residues long. With 0 bases removed from V and 3 bases from J, the gap between germline ends came to 17 bases. Germline V gives CDR1 KGHSH, CDR2 LQKENI. The entire variable domain, with the rest obtained from reference TRBV18 and TRBJ1-1, is as follows: NAGVMQNPRHLVRRRGQEARLRCSPMKGHSHVYWYRQLPEEGLKFMVYLQKENIIDESGMPKERFSAEFPKEGPSILRIQQVVRGDSAAYFCASSPPVGGGMDTEAFFGQGTRLTVV.

This sequence joins TRBV6-1 and TRBJ1-5, with D possibly being TRBD1 (6 bases). The CDR3 contains 15 residues. CDR1 and CDR2 (germline): MNHNS, SASEGT. Deletions cut 4 bases from V and 2 bases from J, with 12 bases between. DNA for the CDR3: TGTGCCAGCAGTGCGACAGGTGGGGGCAATCAGCCCCAGCATTTT. It encodes CASSATGGGNQPQHF.

This chain links TRBV6-1 with TRBJ2-5, with TRBD2 matching 7 bases. The germline V gene encodes CDR1 MNHNS and CDR2 SASEGT. CDR3 length: 13 residues. Trimming took 6 bases from V and 4 from J; bases not matched to a gene: 5. CDR3 nucleotide sequence: TGTGCCAGCAGGACCAGCGGGGTAGAGACCCAGTACTTC. It specifies CASRTSGVETQYF.

This chain uses TRBV7-2 with TRBJ1-5; TRBD1 matches at 8 bases. The CDR3 runs 15 residues. The V gene end was trimmed by 5 bases and the J gene end by 9 bases; junction bases not matched to a gene: 12. Germline V gives CDR1 SGHTA, CDR2 FQGNSA. CDR3 amino acids: CASSLGQGWGVPQHF. DNA for the CDR3: TGTGCCAGCAGCCTAGGACAGGGATGGGGGGTGCCCCAGCATTTT.

The chain couples TRBV19 to TRBJ1-1; D ambiguous. The CDR3 contains 14 residues. The germline gives CDR1 LNHDA, CDR2 SQIVND (reference sequence). V lost 3 bases and J 1 base, leaving 9 bases between the germline ends. The CDR3 protein is CASSIWQANTEAFF. The DNA for the CDR3 is TGTGCCAGTAGTATTTGGCAGGCGAACACTGAAGCTTTCTTT.

The chain uses TRBV9 and TRBJ1-2, with unresolved D. The CDR3 loop spans 14 amino acids. In germline, CDR1 is SGDLS, CDR2 YYNGEE. Trimming cost V 0 bases and J 7 bases, with 13 bases left between them. The DNA for the CDR3 is TGTGCCAGCAGCGTAGATCCCGGGCCCTCTGGCTACACCTTC. It yields the protein CASSVDPGPSGYTF.

For this clone: The sample contains more than one DNA sequence encoding this CDR3. The chain's CDR3 is CASSGSSGNTIYF. CDR3 bases: TGTGCCAGTAGCGGATCTTCTGGAAACACCATATATTTT. This chain links TRBV19 with TRBJ1-3, with D unclear. The V gene's germline CDR1 is LNHDA and CDR2 SQIVND (reference sequence). V was cut by 6 bases and J by 1 base, with 7 bases left in between. CDR3 length: 13 amino acids.

The V call is TRBV6-1, the J call TRBJ2-1, with D possibly being TRBD2 (6 bases). Trimming took 2 bases from V and 10 from J, leaving 12 bases between them. The CDR3 contains 13 residues. Germline V lookup: CDR1 MNHNS, CDR2 SASEGT. The CDR3 DNA is TGTGCCAGCAGTGAAATCATAGGACTAGAGCAGTTCTTC. Translated: CASSEIIGLEQFF.

The chain couples TRBV19 to TRBJ2-1, with TRBD1 matching over 8 bases. There are 17 residues in the CDR3. From germline, CDR1 is LNHDA and CDR2 SQIVND (reference sequence). The ends lost 1 base at V and 4 bases at J; junction bases unmatched: 9. The CDR3 coding sequence is TGTGCCAGTAGTATAGTAGCGGACAGGGCTGGATACAATGAGCAGTTCTTC. Its translation: CASSIVADRAGYNEQFF. The full variable domain, its missing parts supplied by reference TRBV19 and TRBJ2-1, is DGGITQSPKYLFRKEGQNVTLSCEQNLNHDAMYWYRQDPGQGLRLIYYSQIVNDFQKGDIAEGYSVSREKKESFPLTVTSAQKNPTAFYLCASSIVADRAGYNEQFFGPGTRLTVL.